Presented here are 13 T cell receptor beta chains from one specimen sequenced in a study of T cell clonotyping in hematopoietic cell transplantation. This table comes from immunoSEQ multiplex PCR, and its TCRdb copy is limited to in-frame clones, with some not included. Among 15,000 or so clones, just over 85% were seen once, and the ten largest hold more than 10%. The starting material was PBMCs, obtained 100 days after allogeneic stem cell transplant. The receptors come from a male patient in his fifties who had an allogeneic stem cell transplant from an unrelated donor, so T cells may come from the graft donor. Some clones in this sample may be carry-over from other donors' samples.

The chain links TRBV19 to TRBJ1-5, with 7 bases lining up with TRBD1. The germline gives CDR1 LNHDA, CDR2 SQIVND (reference sequence). This CDR3 has 13 amino acids. J lost 4 bases, V lost 7 bases, and 4 bases had no gene match. The CDR3 protein is CASTRDSNQPQHF. The CDR3, as DNA: TGTGCCAGTACCCGGGACAGTAATCAGCCCCAGCATTTT.

This clone was seen a few times. This chain uses TRBV13 with TRBJ2-7; D is undetermined. Germline loops: CDR1 PRHDT, CDR2 FYEKMQ (reference sequence). The CDR3 totals 14 residues. V was cut by 4 bases and J by 5 bases, with 15 bases left in between. DNA for the CDR3: TGTGCCAGCAGCTACCGACAAGGTACCCACGAGCAGTACTTC. Its translation is CASSYRQGTHEQYF.

This clone was recorded a few times. The chain couples TRBV9 to TRBJ1-2; TRBD1 agrees at 10 bases. Unmatched junction bases numbered 7, after V lost 3 bases and J lost 8 bases. The CDR3 is 14 amino acids. Germline V gives CDR1 SGDLS, CDR2 YYNGEE. The CDR3, as DNA: TGTGCCAGCAGCGCGACAGGGGGCGCGGGGGGCTACACCTTC. As protein: CASSATGGAGGYTF.

The V call is TRBV7-3, the J call TRBJ2-1, with D uncertain. This CDR3 region has 15 residues. The V and J ends lost 2 bases and 0 bases respectively, with 8 bases between them. Per the germline V gene, CDR1 is SGHTA and CDR2 is FQGTGA. As DNA, the CDR3 is TGTGCCAGCAGCTTAGGCTCGAGCTCCTACAATGAGCAGTTCTTC. Protein product: CASSLGSSSYNEQFF. The whole variable domain, remainder taken from reference TRBV7-3 and TRBJ2-1, is GAGVSQTPSNKVTEKGKYVELRCDPISGHTALYWYRQSLGQGPEFLIYFQGTGAADDSGLPNDRFFAVRPEGSVSTLKIQRTERGDSAVYLCASSLGSSSYNEQFFGPGTRLTVL.

The rearrangement links TRBV2 to TRBJ2-7; 7 nucleotides agree with TRBD1. CDR3 length: 19 amino acids. Germline V gives CDR1 SNHLY, CDR2 FYNNEI. Germline trimming cut 7 bases from V and 2 bases from J; bases unmatched to any gene: 23. The CDR3 region is CASTLDRDDSRLETYEQYF. In nucleotides, the CDR3 is TGTGCCAGCACTCTCGACAGGGACGATTCCCGATTAGAAACCTACGAGCAGTACTTC.

This clone appeared a few times. The genes are TRBV5-1 and TRBJ1-2, with D hard to call. The V end was cut by 0 bases, the J end by 2 bases, with 11 bases between. Germline V lookup: CDR1 SGHRS, CDR2 YFSETQ. This CDR3 has 15 amino acids. The CDR3 here is CASSLGLGENYGYTF. CDR3 DNA: TGCGCCAGCAGCTTGGGTCTGGGTGAGAACTATGGCTACACCTTC.

V gene TRBV25-1 combines with J gene TRBJ2-7, with D possibly matching TRBD1 (5 bases). CDR1 MGHDK and CDR2 SYGVNS come from the germline V gene. The CDR3 runs to 12 residues. Trimming took off 9 bases at V and 6 bases at J, with 15 bases between the two ends. CDR3 in DNA: TGTGCCAGAGAGGCAGGGCGAGGCGAGCAGTACTTC. Protein sequence: CAREAGRGEQYF.

V usage is TRBV27 and J usage is TRBJ2-3, with 7 bases lining up with TRBD2. The CDR3 has 14 amino acids. Germline CDR1 is MNHEY and CDR2 is SMNVEV (reference sequence). V was clipped by 3 bases and J by 1 base; unmatched bases: 1. CDR3 loop: CASSFGGGTDTQYF. In nucleotides, the CDR3 is TGTGCCAGCAGTTTTGGGGGGGGCACAGATACGCAGTATTTT.

The chain couples TRBV30 to TRBJ2-7; D is unresolved. From germline, CDR1 is GTSNPN and CDR2 SVGIG (reference sequence). Trimming shortened V by 3 bases and J by 9 bases, and 15 bases separated the two germline ends. The CDR3 contains 12 residues. The CDR3 coding sequence is TGTGCCTGGAGCCTGGGCAGTCCTTTGCAGTACTTC. Amino acids: CAWSLGSPLQYF.

The chain recombines TRBV5-8 with TRBJ1-2; D is undetermined. V was cut by 1 base and J by 1 base, with 14 bases left in between. The CDR3 spans 16 residues. Germline V gene lookup returns CDR1 SGHTS and CDR2 YDEGEE. The CDR3 sequence: CASSLRPGSHNYGYTF. CDR3 coding DNA: TGTGCCAGCAGCTTGCGCCCCGGGTCCCATAACTATGGCTACACCTTC.

This clone was observed a handful of times. The V and J genes are TRBV10-3 and TRBJ1-1, with D maybe TRBD1 (6 bases). V was shortened by 10 bases and J by 1 base, with 13 bases between the two germline ends. CDR1 and CDR2 (germline): ENHRY, SYGVKD. The CDR3 spans 13 residues. The CDR3 spells CATLQTGNTEAFF. The DNA of the CDR3 is TGTGCCACCCTTCAGACAGGGAACACTGAAGCTTTCTTT.

The chain recombines TRBV6-5 with TRBJ2-7; 10 nucleotides line up with TRBD1. From germline, CDR1 is MNHEY and CDR2 SVGAGI. The V gene end was trimmed by 5 bases and the J gene end by 3 bases; junction bases not matched to a gene: 4. This CDR3 is built from 14 residues. CDR3 nucleotide sequence: TGTGCCAGCAGTAGGACAGGGGGGTTCTACGAGCAGTACTTC. This translates into CASSRTGGFYEQYF.

The V and J genes are TRBV4-2 and TRBJ1-2, with D unclear. Germline lookup yields CDR1 LGHNA and CDR2 YNFKEQ. The CDR3 length is 18 residues. Trimming pared 2 bases from V and 1 base from J, leaving 20 bases between. DNA of the CDR3: TGTGCCAGCAGCCAACGTGTGCGTGACGGAGGGATTAACTATGGCTACACCTTC. Its protein is CASSQRVRDGGINYGYTF.